A selection of T cell receptor beta chains follows, all from one sample in a study of cytomegalovirus exposure and HLA in healthy donors. The protocol was immunoSEQ multiplex PCR, while the TCRdb copy is restricted to in-frame clones and leaves out a portion. The table records 130,000 or so clones, around 86% of them present only once. The sample taken for sequencing was PBMCs. The receptors originated from a woman aged 40 to 49 in good health and CMV-seronegative. CDR3s include the opening cysteine and the closing phenylalanine or tryptophan. Clone sizes are given selectively: once, few, many, or a class where the clone is expanded.

clone_size v_call cdr3_aa
- TRBV6-1 CASPRGHEQYF
few TRBV7-2 CASSAWTGAGSEQFF
- TRBV4-1 CASSQVGASANQETQYF
- TRBV7-2 CASSPLGVAGGFDIQYF
- TRBV6-1 CASSEGDSSYEQYF
- TRBV7-3 CASSSAQEGGYGYTF
- TRBV13 CASSLVDYYGYTF
- TRBV7-9 CSSSPSTETQYF
- TRBV27 CASSSPGGRGYEQYF
- TRBV5-4 CASSPAMRVDEQYF
- TRBV9 CASSVGQGGFNEQFF
once TRBV25-1 CASSAYTGGDGYTF
- TRBV27 CASSLLDNLREQYF
- TRBV10-3 CAISGSTGTGNTIYF
few TRBV19 CASSWDSGNYGYTF
few TRBV4-2 CASSQAASSYNSPLHF
once TRBV5-8 CASSLRGEYGYTF
once TRBV19 CATKAGGNQGTQYF
- TRBV19 CASSRGHPNQETQYF
- TRBV19 CASSLLTTSGRYNEQFF
- TRBV7-2 CASSLAWAGGKGTDTQYF
few TRBV6-1 CASSTRTGSDGYTF
- TRBV5-1 CASSLSSGRVYEQYF
- TRBV6-5 CASRETGGSSYEQYF
- TRBV4-1 CASSQAGGRDEQYF
- TRBV7-9 CASSLPEGGAGTQYF
- TRBV28 CASSFPLAYYGYTF
few TRBV4-1 CASSQESSPRTEAFF
- TRBV5-8 CASSLIRINTGELFF
- TRBV25-1 CASSDGTSGYEQYF
- TRBV25-1 CASSGGAGVNQPQHF
- TRBV4-2 CASSLKTSGRIDEQFF
- TRBV29-1 CSVDEGARTEAFF
- TRBV30 CAWSKAGIRNQPQHF
- TRBV18 CASSERAGEPEQFF
few TRBV30 CAWSGAGGRRVFF
- TRBV29-1 CSVEGFGKTIKRERDEQFF
few TRBV14 CASSQTGVNQPQHF
- TRBV7-9 CASSLGGPLHF
- TRBV28 CASSETGKAFLIDEQYF
- TRBV9 CASSPRGGEEGGYNEQFF
- TRBV2 CASEGQDSNYGYTF
- TRBV10-1 CASSGAGAAGELFF
- TRBV9 CASSVEKGAETQYF
- TRBV11-2 CASSLGGSGGREKLFF
- TRBV6-5 CASSSRDCQAFF
- TRBV2 CASSDPRDRGFAETQYF